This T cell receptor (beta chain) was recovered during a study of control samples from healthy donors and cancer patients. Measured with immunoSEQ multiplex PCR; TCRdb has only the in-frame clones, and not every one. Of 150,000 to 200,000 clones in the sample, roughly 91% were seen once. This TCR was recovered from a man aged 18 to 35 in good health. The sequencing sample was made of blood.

CDR3 sequence (DNA): TGTGCCAGCAGTTCAGGGAGGAGGAACACTGAAGCTTTCTTT. This sequence encodes CASSSGRRNTEAFF. The J gene is TRBJ1-1, the V gene TRBV6-5; D perhaps matches TRBD1 (5 bases). V was clipped by 4 bases and J by 1 base, with 10 bases between them. The germline CDR1 and CDR2 sequences are MNHEY and SVGAGI. The CDR3 is made up of 14 amino acids.